This T cell receptor (beta chain) was identified in a study of shared clonotypes between healthy human individuals. Assay: immunoSEQ multiplex PCR; the TCRdb copy retains only in-frame clones and omits some. The table has hundreds of thousands of clones, around 97% seen once. Per germline, CDR1 SGHVT and CDR2 SQSDAQ. The CDR3 runs 12 residues. V gave up 6 bases and J gave up 7 bases, with 10 bases separating them. J is TRBJ2-1 and V is TRBV7-4, with a tentative D call TRBD2 (6 bases). This sequence originates from a woman aged 25-40 years in good health. Sequencing was performed on naive CD4+ T cells sorted from blood. Subset given: CD45RA+ positively selected. In nucleotides, the CDR3 is TGTGCCAGCAGGATGCGGGAAAATGAGCAGTTCTTC. Translating gives CASRMRENEQFF.